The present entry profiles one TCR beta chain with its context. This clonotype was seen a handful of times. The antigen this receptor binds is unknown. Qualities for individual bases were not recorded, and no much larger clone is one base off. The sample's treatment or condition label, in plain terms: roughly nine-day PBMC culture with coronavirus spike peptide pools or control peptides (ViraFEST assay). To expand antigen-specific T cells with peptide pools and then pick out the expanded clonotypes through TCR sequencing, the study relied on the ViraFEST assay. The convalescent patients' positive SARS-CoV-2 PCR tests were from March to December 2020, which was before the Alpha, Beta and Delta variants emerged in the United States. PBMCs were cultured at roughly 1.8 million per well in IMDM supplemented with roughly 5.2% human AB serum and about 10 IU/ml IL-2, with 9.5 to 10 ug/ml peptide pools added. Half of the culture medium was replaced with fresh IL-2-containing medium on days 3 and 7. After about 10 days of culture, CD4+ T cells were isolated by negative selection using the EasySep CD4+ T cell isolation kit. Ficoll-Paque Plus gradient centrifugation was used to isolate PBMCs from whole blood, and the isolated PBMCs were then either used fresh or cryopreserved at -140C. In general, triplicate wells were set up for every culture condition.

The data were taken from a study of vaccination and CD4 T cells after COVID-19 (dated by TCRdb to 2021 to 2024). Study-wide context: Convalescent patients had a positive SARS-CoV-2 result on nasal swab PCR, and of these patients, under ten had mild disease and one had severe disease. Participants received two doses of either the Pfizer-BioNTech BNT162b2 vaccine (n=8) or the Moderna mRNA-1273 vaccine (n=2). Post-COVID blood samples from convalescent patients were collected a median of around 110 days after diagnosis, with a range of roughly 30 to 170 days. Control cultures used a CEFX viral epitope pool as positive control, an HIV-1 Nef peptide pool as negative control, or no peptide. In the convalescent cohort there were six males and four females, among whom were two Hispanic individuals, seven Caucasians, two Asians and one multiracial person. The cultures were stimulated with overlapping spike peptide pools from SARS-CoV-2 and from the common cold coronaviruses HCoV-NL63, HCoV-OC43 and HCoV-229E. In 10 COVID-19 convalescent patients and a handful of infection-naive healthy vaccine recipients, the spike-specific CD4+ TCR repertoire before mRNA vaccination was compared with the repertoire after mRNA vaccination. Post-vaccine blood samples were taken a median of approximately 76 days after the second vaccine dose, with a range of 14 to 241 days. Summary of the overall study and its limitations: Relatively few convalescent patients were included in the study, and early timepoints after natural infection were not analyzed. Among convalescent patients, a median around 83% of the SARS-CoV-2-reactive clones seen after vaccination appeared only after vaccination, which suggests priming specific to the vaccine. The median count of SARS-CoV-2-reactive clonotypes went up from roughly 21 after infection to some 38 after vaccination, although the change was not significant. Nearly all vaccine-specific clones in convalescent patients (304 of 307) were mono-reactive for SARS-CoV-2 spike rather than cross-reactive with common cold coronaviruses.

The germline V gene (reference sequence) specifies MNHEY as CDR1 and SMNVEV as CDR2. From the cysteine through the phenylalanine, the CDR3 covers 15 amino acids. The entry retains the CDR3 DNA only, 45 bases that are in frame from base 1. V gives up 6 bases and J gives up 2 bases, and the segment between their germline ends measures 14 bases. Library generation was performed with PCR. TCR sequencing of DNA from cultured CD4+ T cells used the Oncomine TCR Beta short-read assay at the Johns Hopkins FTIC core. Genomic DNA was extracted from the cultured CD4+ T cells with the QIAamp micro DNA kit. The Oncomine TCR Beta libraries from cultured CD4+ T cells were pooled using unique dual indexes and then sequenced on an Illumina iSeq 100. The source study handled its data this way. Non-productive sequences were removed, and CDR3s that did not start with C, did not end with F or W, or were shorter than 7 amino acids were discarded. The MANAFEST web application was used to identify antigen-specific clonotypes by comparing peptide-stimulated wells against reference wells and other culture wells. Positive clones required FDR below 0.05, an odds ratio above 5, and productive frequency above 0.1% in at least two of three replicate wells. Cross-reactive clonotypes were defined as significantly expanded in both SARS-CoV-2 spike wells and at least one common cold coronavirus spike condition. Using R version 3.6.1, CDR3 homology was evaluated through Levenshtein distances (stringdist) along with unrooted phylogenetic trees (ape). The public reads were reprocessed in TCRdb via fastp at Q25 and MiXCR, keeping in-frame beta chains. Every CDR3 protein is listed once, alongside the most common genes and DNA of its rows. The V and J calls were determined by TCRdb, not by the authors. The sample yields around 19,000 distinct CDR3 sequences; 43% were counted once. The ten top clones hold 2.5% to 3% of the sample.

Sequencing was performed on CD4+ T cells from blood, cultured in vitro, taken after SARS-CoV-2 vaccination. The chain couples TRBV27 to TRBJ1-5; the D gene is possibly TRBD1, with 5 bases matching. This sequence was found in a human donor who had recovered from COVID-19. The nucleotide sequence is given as TGTGCCAGCAGCTCCGGCAAAGGGGGCAATCAGCCCCAGCATTTT. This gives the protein CASSSGKGGNQPQHF.